This T cell receptor (beta chain) originates from a study of technical replicates of blood from a few donors. CDR3 length equals 15 residues. The germline V gene encodes CDR1 LNHDA and CDR2 SQIVND (reference sequence). J gave up 2 bases and V 3 bases, and 4 bases lay outside the gene matches. Libraries were prepared by immunoSEQ multiplex PCR; TCRdb keeps only in-frame clonotypes and omits some of them. Counted here are under 90,000 clones, around 97% occurring once; the ten biggest clones make up approximately 0.21%. The sequence was collected from a human donor in good health. Input material: T cells isolated from PBMCs. The genes are TRBV19 and TRBJ2-7, with 10 nucleotides matching TRBD2. CDR3 protein: CASSMITSGTYEQYF. The CDR3 DNA is TGTGCCAGTAGTATGATAACTAGCGGGACCTACGAGCAGTACTTC.